The 4 T cell receptor beta chains below all came from one sample that was sequenced in a study of identical twins. A single record per CDR3 protein comes from TCRdb applying MiXCR to the 5' RACE reads. This table has around 1.7 million distinct CDR3 sequences, around a third appearing once. The sequencing sample was made of cord blood. The source is a newborn girl in good health.

In its sample, this clonotype was seen many times. The chain links TRBV28 to TRBJ2-1; possibly TRBD2 for D (6 bases). The CDR3 contains 14 residues. Germline assignment: CDR1 MDHEN and CDR2 SYDVKM. Trimming took 8 bases from V and 8 from J, leaving 19 bases between them. The CDR3 coding sequence is TGTGCCAGCCAGGAGGGTAGCGGACTACATGAGCAGTTCTTC. This translates into CASQEGSGLHEQFF. Together with reference TRBV28 and TRBJ2-1, the CDR3 gives the full variable domain: DVKVTQSSRYLVKRTGEKVFLECVQDMDHENMFWYRQDPGLGLRLIYFSYDVKMKEKGDIPEGYSVSREKKERFSLILESASTNQTSMYLCASQEGSGLHEQFFGPGTRLTVL.

V and J are TRBV5-6 and TRBJ2-7; tentative D call: TRBD2 (5 bases). The J call may be faulty, since TRBJ2-5 better matches the DNA end. The CDR3 extends over 14 amino acids. In germline, CDR1 is SGHDT, CDR2 YYEEEE. The CDR3 loop reads CASSSTRREGTQYF. DNA of the CDR3: TGTGCCAGCAGCTCAACTAGACGGGAAGGGACCCAGTACTTC.

J is TRBJ1-2 and V is TRBV12-3 or TRBV12-4; D remains ambiguous. Trimming left V 7 bases short and J 4 bases short, with 19 bases between. CDR3 length equals 15 residues. The DNA of the CDR3 is TGTGCCAGCACTGTTGGGTTCCGGAGCCTCTATGGCTACACCTTC. Protein: CASTVGFRSLYGYTF.

The chain combines TRBV3-1 with TRBJ1-4; the D is unclear. This CDR3 is built from 10 residues. Between the trimmed V and J ends, which lost 8 bases and 6 bases, there was a span of 4 bases. Looked up from germline, CDR1 is LGHDT and CDR2 is YNNKEL (reference sequence). CDR3 sequence: CASGDEKLFF. CDR3 in DNA: TGTGCCAGCGGGGATGAAAAACTGTTTTTT.